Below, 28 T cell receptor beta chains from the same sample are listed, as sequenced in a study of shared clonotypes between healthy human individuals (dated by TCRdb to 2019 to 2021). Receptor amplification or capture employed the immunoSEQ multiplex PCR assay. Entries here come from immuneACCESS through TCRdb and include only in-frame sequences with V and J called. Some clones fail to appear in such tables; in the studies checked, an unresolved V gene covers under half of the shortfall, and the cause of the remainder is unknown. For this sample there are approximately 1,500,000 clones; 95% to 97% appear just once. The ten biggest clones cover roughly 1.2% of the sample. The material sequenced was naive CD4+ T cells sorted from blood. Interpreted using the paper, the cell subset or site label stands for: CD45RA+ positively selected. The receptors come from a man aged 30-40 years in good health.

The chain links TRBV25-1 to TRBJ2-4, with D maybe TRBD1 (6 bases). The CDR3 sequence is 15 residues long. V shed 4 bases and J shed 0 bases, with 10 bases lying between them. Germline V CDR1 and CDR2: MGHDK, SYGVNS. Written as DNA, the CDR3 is TGTGCCAGCAGTGCCAACAGGGTAGCCAAAAACATTCAGTACTTC. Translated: CASSANRVAKNIQYF.

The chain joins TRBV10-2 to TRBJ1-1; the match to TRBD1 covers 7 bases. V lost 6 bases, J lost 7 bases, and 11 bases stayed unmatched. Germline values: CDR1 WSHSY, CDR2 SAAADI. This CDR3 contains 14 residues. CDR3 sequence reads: CASRVDRARGEAFF. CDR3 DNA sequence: TGCGCCAGCAGGGTTGACAGGGCCCGAGGTGAAGCTTTCTTT.

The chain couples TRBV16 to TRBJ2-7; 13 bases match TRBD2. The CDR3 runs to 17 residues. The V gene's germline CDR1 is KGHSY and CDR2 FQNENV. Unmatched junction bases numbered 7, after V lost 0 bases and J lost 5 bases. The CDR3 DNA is TGTGCCAGCAGCCAATCTCCGACTAGCGGGAGGTGGAACGAGCAGTACTTC. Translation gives CASSQSPTSGRWNEQYF.

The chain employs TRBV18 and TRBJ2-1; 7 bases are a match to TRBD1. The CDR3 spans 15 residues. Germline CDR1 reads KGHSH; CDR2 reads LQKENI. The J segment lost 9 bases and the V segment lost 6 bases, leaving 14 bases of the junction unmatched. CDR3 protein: CASSPQGIQGREQFF. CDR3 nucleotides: TGTGCCAGCTCCCCCCAGGGGATACAGGGGCGTGAGCAGTTCTTC.

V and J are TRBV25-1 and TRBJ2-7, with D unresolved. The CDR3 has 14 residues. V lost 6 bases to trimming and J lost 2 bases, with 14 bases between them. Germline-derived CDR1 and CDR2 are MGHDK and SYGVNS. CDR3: CASRSLEGAYEQYF. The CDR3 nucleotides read TGTGCCAGCAGGAGTTTGGAAGGCGCCTACGAGCAGTACTTC.

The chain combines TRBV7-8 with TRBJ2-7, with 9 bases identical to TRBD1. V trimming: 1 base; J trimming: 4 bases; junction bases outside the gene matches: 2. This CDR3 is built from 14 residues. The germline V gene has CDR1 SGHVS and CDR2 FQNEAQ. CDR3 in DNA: TGTGCCAGCAGCTTAGAGGACAGGGGATACGAGCAGTACTTC. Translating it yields CASSLEDRGYEQYF.

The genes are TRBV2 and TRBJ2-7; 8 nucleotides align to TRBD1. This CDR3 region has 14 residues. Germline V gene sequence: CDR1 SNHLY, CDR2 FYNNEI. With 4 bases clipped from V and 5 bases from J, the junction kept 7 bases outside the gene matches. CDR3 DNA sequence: TGTGCCAGCAGTGGCAGACAGGGGAGCGACGAGCAGTACTTC. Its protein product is CASSGRQGSDEQYF.

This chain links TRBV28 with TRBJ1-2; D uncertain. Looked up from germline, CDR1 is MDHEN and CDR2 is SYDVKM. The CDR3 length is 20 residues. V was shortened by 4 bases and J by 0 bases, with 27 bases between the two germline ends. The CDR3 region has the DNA TGTGCCAGCAGTTCGGTCCGCCGGGGTAAGATAAACCAACCTAACTATGGCTACACCTTC. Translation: CASSSVRRGKINQPNYGYTF.

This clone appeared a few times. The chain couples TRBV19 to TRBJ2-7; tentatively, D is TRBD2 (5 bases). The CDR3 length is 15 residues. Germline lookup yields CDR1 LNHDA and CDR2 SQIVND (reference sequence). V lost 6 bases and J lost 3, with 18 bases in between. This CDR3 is CASRTMDSQGYEQYF. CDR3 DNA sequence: TGTGCCAGTAGGACTATGGACTCCCAAGGCTACGAGCAGTACTTC.

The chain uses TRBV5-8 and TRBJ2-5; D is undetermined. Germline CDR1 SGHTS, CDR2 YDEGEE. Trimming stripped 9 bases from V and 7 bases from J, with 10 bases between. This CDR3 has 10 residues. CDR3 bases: TGTGCCACCGGCCTCGGGACCCAGTACTTC. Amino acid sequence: CATGLGTQYF.

CDR3: CASSPYVGLAYEQYF. CDR3 in DNA: TGTGCCAGCAGCCCTTATGTGGGGCTAGCCTACGAGCAGTACTTC. V gene TRBV6-5 combines with J gene TRBJ2-7; D is possibly TRBD1 (5 bases). The CDR3 totals 15 residues. Germline V gives CDR1 MNHEY, CDR2 SVGAGI. The germline V and J ends were trimmed by 6 bases and 2 bases, with 17 bases remaining between them.

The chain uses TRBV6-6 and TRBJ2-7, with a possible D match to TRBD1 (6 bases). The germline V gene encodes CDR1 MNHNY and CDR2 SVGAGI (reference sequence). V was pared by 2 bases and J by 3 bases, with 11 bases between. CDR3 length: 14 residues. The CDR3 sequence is CASSYEDSIYEQYF. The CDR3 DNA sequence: TGTGCCAGCAGTTACGAGGACAGCATCTACGAGCAGTACTTC.

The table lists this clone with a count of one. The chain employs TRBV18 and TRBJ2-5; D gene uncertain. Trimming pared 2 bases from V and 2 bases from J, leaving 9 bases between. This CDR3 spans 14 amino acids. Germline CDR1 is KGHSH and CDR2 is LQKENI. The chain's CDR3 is CASSPTTIQETQYF. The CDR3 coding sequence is TGTGCCAGCTCACCAACAACAATTCAAGAGACCCAGTACTTC.

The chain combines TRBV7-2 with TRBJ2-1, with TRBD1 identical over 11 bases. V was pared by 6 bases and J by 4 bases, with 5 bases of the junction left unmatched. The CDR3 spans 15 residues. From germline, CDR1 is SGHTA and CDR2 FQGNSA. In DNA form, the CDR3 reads TGTGCCAGCAGTTCGGACAGGGGGCCATACAATGAGCAGTTCTTC. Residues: CASSSDRGPYNEQFF.

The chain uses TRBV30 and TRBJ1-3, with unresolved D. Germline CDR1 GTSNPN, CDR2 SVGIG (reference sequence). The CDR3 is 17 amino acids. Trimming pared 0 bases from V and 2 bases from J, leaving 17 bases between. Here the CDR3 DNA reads TGTGCCTGGAGTGTAAGGACGGGCATGGTCCCTGGAAACACCATATATTTT. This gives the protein CAWSVRTGMVPGNTIYF.

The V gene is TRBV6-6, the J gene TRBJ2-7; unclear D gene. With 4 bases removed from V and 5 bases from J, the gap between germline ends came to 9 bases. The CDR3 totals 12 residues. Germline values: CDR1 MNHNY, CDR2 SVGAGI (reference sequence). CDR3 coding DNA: TGTGCCAGCAGTTTCTCCTTCGACGAGCAGTACTTC. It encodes CASSFSFDEQYF.

The CDR3 bases are TGCGCCAGCAGCAGGGGGCCGACTTTGAGCGGGAGCAATGAGCAGTTCTTC. It is translated as CASSRGPTLSGSNEQFF. The rearrangement joins TRBV10-1 to TRBJ2-1, with D perhaps matching TRBD1 or TRBD2 (8 bases each). Trimming took off 6 bases at V and 6 bases at J, with 24 bases between the two ends. Germline-derived CDR1 and CDR2 are WNHNN and SYGVQD (reference sequence). This CDR3 has 17 amino acids.

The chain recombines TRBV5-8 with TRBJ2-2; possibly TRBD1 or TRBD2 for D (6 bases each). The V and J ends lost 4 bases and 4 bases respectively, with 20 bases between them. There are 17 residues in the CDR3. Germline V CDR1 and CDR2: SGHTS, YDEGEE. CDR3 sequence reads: CASSRTNFRGPTGELFF. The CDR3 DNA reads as TGTGCCAGCAGCCGAACTAACTTCCGGGGGCCCACCGGGGAGCTGTTTTTT. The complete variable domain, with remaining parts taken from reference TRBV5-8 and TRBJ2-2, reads EAGVTQSPTHLIKTRGQQATLRCSPISGHTSVYWYQQALGLGLQFLLWYDEGEERNRGNFPPRFSGRQFPNYSSELNVNALELEDSALYLCASSRTNFRGPTGELFFGEGSRLTVL.

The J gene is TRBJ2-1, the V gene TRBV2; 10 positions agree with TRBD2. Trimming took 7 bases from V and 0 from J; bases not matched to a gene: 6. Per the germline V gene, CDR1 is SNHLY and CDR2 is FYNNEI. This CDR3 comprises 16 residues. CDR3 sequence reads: CASTASGGYSYNEQFF. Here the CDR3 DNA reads TGTGCCAGCACGGCTAGCGGGGGATACTCCTACAATGAGCAGTTCTTC.

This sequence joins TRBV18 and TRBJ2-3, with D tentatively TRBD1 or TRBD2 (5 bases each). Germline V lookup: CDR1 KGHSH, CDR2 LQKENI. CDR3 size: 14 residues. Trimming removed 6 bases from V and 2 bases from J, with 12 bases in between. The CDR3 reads CASSQGVDTDTQYF. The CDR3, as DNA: TGTGCCAGCTCCCAGGGAGTGGACACAGATACGCAGTATTTT.

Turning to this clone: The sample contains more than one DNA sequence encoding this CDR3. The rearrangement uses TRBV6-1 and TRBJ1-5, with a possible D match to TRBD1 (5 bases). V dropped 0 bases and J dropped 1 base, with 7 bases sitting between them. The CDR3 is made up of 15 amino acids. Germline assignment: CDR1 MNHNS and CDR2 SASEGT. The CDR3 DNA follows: TGTGCCAGCAGTGAAGCCGGGGGAAGCAATCAGCCCCAGCATTTT. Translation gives CASSEAGGSNQPQHF.

Here the CDR3 DNA reads TGTGCCAGCACCCCGTTCGGGGTCGGCGAGCAGTACTTC. It yields the protein CASTPFGVGEQYF. The chain couples TRBV6-1 to TRBJ2-7; possibly TRBD2 for D (5 bases). The CDR3 loop spans 13 amino acids. V dropped 7 bases and J dropped 6 bases, with 16 bases sitting between them. Germline V lookup: CDR1 MNHNS, CDR2 SASEGT.

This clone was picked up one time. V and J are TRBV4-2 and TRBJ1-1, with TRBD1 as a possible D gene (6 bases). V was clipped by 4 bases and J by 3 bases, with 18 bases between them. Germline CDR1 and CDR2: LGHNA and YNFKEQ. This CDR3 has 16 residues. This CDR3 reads CASSRGGGSQDTEAFF. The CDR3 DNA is TGTGCCAGCAGCCGAGGGGGAGGGAGCCAGGACACTGAAGCTTTCTTT.

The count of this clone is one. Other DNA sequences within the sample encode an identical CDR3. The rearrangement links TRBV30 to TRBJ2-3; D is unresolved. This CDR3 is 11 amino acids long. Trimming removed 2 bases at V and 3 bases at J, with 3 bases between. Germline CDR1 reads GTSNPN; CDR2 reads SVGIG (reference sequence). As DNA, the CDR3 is TGTGCCTGGAGTCGAACAGATACGCAGTATTTT. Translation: CAWSRTDTQYF.

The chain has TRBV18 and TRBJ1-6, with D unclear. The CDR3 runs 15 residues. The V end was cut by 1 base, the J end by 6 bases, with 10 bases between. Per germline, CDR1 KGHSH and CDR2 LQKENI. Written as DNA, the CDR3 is TGTGCCAGCTCACCACTCGCGCAGTCTAATTCACCCCTCCACTTT. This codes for CASSPLAQSNSPLHF.

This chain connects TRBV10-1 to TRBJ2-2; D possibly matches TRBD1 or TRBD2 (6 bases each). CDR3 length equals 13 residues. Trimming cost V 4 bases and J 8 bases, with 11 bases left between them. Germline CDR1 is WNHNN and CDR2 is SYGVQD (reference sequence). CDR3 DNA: TGCGCCAGCAGTGCCGGGGGCTCAGGGGAGCTGTTTTTT. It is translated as CASSAGGSGELFF.

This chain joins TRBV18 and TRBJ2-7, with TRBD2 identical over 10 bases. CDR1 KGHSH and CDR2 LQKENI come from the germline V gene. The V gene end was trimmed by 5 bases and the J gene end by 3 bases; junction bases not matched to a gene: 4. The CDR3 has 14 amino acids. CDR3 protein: CASSGTSVRYEQYF. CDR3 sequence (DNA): TGTGCCAGCTCAGGGACTAGCGTCCGCTACGAGCAGTACTTC.

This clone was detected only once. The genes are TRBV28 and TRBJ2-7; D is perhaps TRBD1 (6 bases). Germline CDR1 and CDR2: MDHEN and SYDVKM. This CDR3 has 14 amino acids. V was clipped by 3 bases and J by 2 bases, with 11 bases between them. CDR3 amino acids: CASSLVSGAYEQYF. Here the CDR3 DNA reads TGTGCCAGCAGTTTGGTGTCAGGGGCCTACGAGCAGTACTTC.